These 30 T cell receptor beta chains originate from one sample sequenced in a study of tumor-infiltrating lymphocytes in primary liver carcinoma. Constant-region priming of approximately 500 ng total RNA yielded TCR beta cDNA. Construction of TCR beta libraries relied on three successive nested multiplex PCR rounds employing slightly modified ARM-PCR. Each of the first two PCR rounds ran approximately 11 cycles with TRBV1-TRBV30 forward and C-beta reverse primers. TCRdb reprocessed the multiplex PCR reads via MiXCR and lists one record per CDR3 protein. The table has tens of thousands of distinct CDR3 sequences, 70% to 75% seen once. The study co-extracted DNA and RNA from about 20-30 mg of unsorted bulk tissue. The sample consisted of liver tumor tissue from sampling region 4. Subset reported: tumor region T4, right-lateral pole. These receptors originate from an older woman with primary liver carcinoma and hepatitis B virus infection.

Note on this clonotype: The junction shows a germline mismatch at one end, possibly a read error. The chain has TRBV6-4 and TRBJ2-1; TRBD2 matches 14 bases. Germline values: CDR1 MRHNA, CDR2 SNTAGT. The CDR3 runs 15 residues. CDR3 loop: CASSNGTSGSNEQLF. The CDR3, as DNA: TGTGCCAGTAGTAACGGGACTAGCGGGAGCAATGAGCAGCTCTTC.

With regard to this clonotype: Because the CDR3 is missing its conserved closing phenylalanine or tryptophan, this is likely a read error. The chain is built from TRBV11-2 and TRBJ1-6; D is unresolved. The CDR3 has 15 amino acids. Germline V gene lookup returns CDR1 SGHAT and CDR2 FQNNGV. The CDR3 DNA reads as TGTACCAACAGCTTTTCTGGCCCGTACAACTCACCCCTCCACCTT. Its translation: CTNSFSGPYNSPLHL.

This clonotype was seen repeatedly, ten times or more. The chain links TRBV18 to TRBJ2-7; D tentatively reads TRBD1 or TRBD2 (5 bases each). V lost 6 bases and J 3 bases, leaving 9 bases between the germline ends. Germline CDR1 KGHSH, CDR2 LQKENI. CDR3 size: 12 residues. The CDR3 reads CASSGTGYEQYF. In DNA form, the CDR3 reads TGTGCCAGCTCCGGGACCGGCTACGAGCAGTACTTC.

This clonotype was observed at least ten times. This sequence joins TRBV24-1 and TRBJ2-2, with D maybe TRBD1 (5 bases). Germline-derived CDR1 and CDR2 are KGHDR and SFDVKD. The V end was cut by 2 bases, the J end by 5 bases, with 14 bases between. The CDR3 runs to 16 residues. This CDR3 reads CATSDSPGQKTGELFF. The DNA of the CDR3 is TGTGCCACCAGTGATTCCCCAGGACAAAAGACCGGGGAGCTGTTTTTT.

A word on this clonotype: Sequence at one end of the junction differs from germline and may be a read error. The chain employs TRBV6-1 and TRBJ2-5; 7 bases align to TRBD2. Per the germline V gene, CDR1 is MNHNS and CDR2 is SASEGT. The CDR3 covers 14 residues. This CDR3 reads CASSAFAGEETQYF. The DNA of the CDR3 is TGCGCCAGCAGTGCGTTTGCGGGGGAGGAGACCCAGTACTTC.

This rearrangement joins TRBV6-6 to TRBJ1-5; D perhaps matches TRBD1 (6 bases). CDR1 and CDR2 (germline): MNHNY, SVGAGI (reference sequence). The CDR3 length is 15 residues. The V and J ends lost 8 bases and 6 bases respectively, with 20 bases between them. The CDR3 is CASLDRPLGGQPQHF. DNA for the CDR3: TGTGCCAGCCTCGACAGGCCCTTGGGCGGTCAGCCCCAGCATTTT.

Comment on this clonotype: The junction departs from germline at one end; a sequencing error may be responsible. This chain joins TRBV11-2 and TRBJ1-2; weak D call: TRBD1 (6 bases). From germline, CDR1 is SGHAT and CDR2 FQNNGV. This CDR3 has 16 residues. The CDR3 region has the DNA TGTGCCAGCACCCTCGGGACACCGGACGGGTTCTATGGCTGCACCTTC. Protein product: CASTLGTPDGFYGCTF.

At least ten counts were recorded for this clonotype. CDR3 nucleotides: TGTGCCAGCAGCCCCCGGGGGGCGGTAGCCTACGAGCAGTACTTC. Protein sequence: CASSPRGAVAYEQYF. This sequence joins TRBV6-5 and TRBJ2-7, with D possibly being TRBD2 (7 bases). Trimming took off 6 bases at V and 2 bases at J, with 17 bases between the two ends. CDR1 is MNHEY and CDR2 is SVGAGI in the germline V gene. The CDR3 has 15 amino acids.

Notes on this clonotype: A read error may be the cause here, since a much bigger clone is one base away. The chain recombines TRBV28 with TRBJ2-3, with D perhaps matching TRBD2 (6 bases). The germline gives CDR1 MDHEN, CDR2 SYDVKM. Trimming pared 8 bases from V and 5 bases from J, leaving 20 bases between. This CDR3 region has 15 residues. The CDR3 DNA follows: TGTGCCAGCCCCCCGCGGAGGGCCCCGGTAGATACGCAGTATTTT. Residues: CASPPRRAPVDTQYF.

As for this clonotype: At one of its ends the junction is not consistent with the germline gene, which may arise from a read error. This rearrangement joins TRBV29-1 to TRBJ1-2; TRBD1 might be the D (5 bases). The germline CDR1 and CDR2 sequences are SQVTM and ANQGSEA. This CDR3 contains 13 residues. CDR3 bases: TGCAACGTTGGGGCAGGGAAGAACTATGGCTACTCCTTC. It is translated as CNVGAGKNYGYSF. Drawing the rest from reference TRBV29-1 and TRBJ1-2, the complete variable domain is SAVISQKPSRDICQRGTSLTIQCQVDSQVTMMFWYRQQPGQSLTLIATANQGSEATYESGFVIDKFPISRPNLTFSTLTVSNMSPEDSSIYLCNVGAGKNYGYSFGSGTRLTVV.

The CDR3 spells CASSSAYTDTQYF. The CDR3 DNA reads TGTGCCAGCAGCTCAGCGTACACAGATACGCAGTATTTT. The genes are TRBV7-3 and TRBJ2-3, with D unclear. The CDR3 is made up of 13 amino acids. Deletions cut 4 bases from V and 2 bases from J, with 7 bases between. CDR1 is SGHTA and CDR2 is FQGTGA in the germline V gene. The entire variable domain, with the rest obtained from reference TRBV7-3 and TRBJ2-3, is as follows: GAGVSQTPSNKVTEKGKYVELRCDPISGHTALYWYRQSLGQGPEFLIYFQGTGAADDSGLPNDRFFAVRPEGSVSTLKIQRTERGDSAVYLCASSSAYTDTQYFGPGTRLTVL.

About this clonotype itself: Without the conserved terminal phenylalanine or tryptophan, this CDR3 likely stems from a read error. CDR3 sequence reads: CASSSGQAATPLAFN. CDR3 DNA sequence: TGCGCCAGCAGCTCCGGACAGGCTGCGACCCCCCTGGCTTTCAAT. The J gene is TRBJ1-1, the V gene TRBV5-1, with 7 nucleotides matching TRBD1. Germline values: CDR1 SGHRS, CDR2 YFSETQ. The CDR3 has 15 residues. V shed 3 bases and J 11 bases; nucleotides not matched to a gene: 16.

Points on this clonotype: This CDR3 is missing its conserved last phenylalanine or tryptophan, likely due to a read error. The V call is TRBV6-5, the J call TRBJ1-1; possibly TRBD1 for D (5 bases). From germline, CDR1 is MNHEY and CDR2 SVGAGI. This CDR3 spans 17 amino acids. Trimming took off 2 bases at V and 9 bases at J, with 25 bases between the two ends. The CDR3 bases are TGTGCCAGCAGTTACCAACCTGGGGCAGGGCTTAAGGAGAAAGCTTTCTCC. Protein sequence: CASSYQPGAGLKEKAFS.

Regarding this clonotype: A much larger clone sits a single nucleotide away, making a read error possible. V usage is TRBV7-9 and J usage is TRBJ2-1, with TRBD2 matching 12 bases. This CDR3 contains 18 residues. The junction had 10 bases not matched to a gene; V was cut back by 4 bases and J by 3 bases. Germline-derived CDR1 and CDR2 are SEHNR and FQNEAQ (reference sequence). CDR3: CASSSVFGLAGFYNEQFF. The DNA of the CDR3 is TGTGCCAGCAGCTCCGTATTCGGACTAGCGGGATTCTACAATGAGCAGTTCTTC.

On this clonotype: The conserved final phenylalanine or tryptophan is absent from the CDR3, which likely points to a read error. V usage is TRBV11-2 and J usage is TRBJ2-7; no clear D. CDR3 size: 15 residues. Germline CDR1 is SGHAT and CDR2 is FQNNGV. The CDR3 region is CTSSLDPGHTSDQYL. The CDR3 DNA reads TGTACCAGCAGCTTAGACCCAGGCCATACGTCCGATCAGTACCTC.

This clonotype was picked up a small number of times. Compared with germline, one end of the junction differs, possibly owing to a read error. The J gene is TRBJ1-1, the V gene TRBV29-1; D ambiguous. The CDR3 runs 13 residues. The germline CDR1 and CDR2 sequences are SQVTM and ANQGSEA. CDR3 region: CSVDSQPNTGAFF. For the CDR3, the DNA is TGCAGCGTTGATTCGCAGCCCAACACTGGAGCTTTCTTT.

Of note for this clonotype: One end of the junction is discordant with germline, which a read error may explain. J is TRBJ1-1 and V is TRBV5-4; D may be TRBD1 (6 bases). The germline CDR1 and CDR2 sequences are SGHNT and YYREEE (reference sequence). CDR3 length: 13 amino acids. The DNA of the CDR3 is TGTGACAGCATCCAAGGACAGAAAACTGAAGCTTTCTTT. Amino acids: CDSIQGQKTEAFF.

V is TRBV28 and J is TRBJ2-1; D might be TRBD1 or TRBD2, each matching 6 bases. This CDR3 region has 17 residues. The V end lost 7 bases, the J end lost 3 bases, and 22 bases lay between the germline ends. Germline V lookup: CDR1 MDHEN, CDR2 SYDVKM. The CDR3 sequence is CASTHRAGFIDYNEQFF. CDR3 nucleotide sequence: TGTGCCAGCACACACAGGGCGGGGTTTATAGACTACAATGAGCAGTTCTTC. Full variable domain (remainder filled in from reference TRBV28 and TRBJ2-1): DVKVTQSSRYLVKRTGEKVFLECVQDMDHENMFWYRQDPGLGLRLIYFSYDVKMKEKGDIPEGYSVSREKKERFSLILESASTNQTSMYLCASTHRAGFIDYNEQFFGPGTRLTVL.

As to this clonotype: Since no conserved phenylalanine or tryptophan closes the CDR3, a read error is the likely cause. This sequence joins TRBV11-2 and TRBJ2-2; TRBD2 might be the D (5 bases). The germline V gene encodes CDR1 SGHAT and CDR2 FQNNGV. The CDR3 runs to 13 residues. CDR3 sequence reads: CTSSLDRTGELFL. Here the CDR3 DNA reads TGTACCAGCAGCTTAGATAGGACTGGAGAGCTGTTTCTT.

Comments on this clonotype: At one of its ends the junction is not consistent with the germline gene, which may arise from a read error. The gene calls are TRBV11-3 and TRBJ2-1; TRBD2 agrees at 7 bases. Germline values: CDR1 SGHNT, CDR2 YENEEA. There are 14 residues in the CDR3. CDR3 DNA: TGTGCCGGCAGCTTAGGCGGGAGCACTAATGAACAGTCCTTC. This codes for CAGSLGGSTNEQSF.

Remarks on this clonotype: A junction end diverges from the germline sequence, so it may reflect a read error. The chain combines TRBV29-1 with TRBJ2-2; perhaps D is TRBD1 or TRBD2 (5 bases each). Germline V CDR1 and CDR2: SQVTM, ANQGSEA. This CDR3 comprises 15 residues. CDR3 nucleotides: TGCAGCGTTATTCCGGGGCAGCCAAACACCTGGGAGCTGTTTTTT. Protein sequence: CSVIPGQPNTWELFF.

On this clonotype itself: The CDR3 does not close with the conserved phenylalanine or tryptophan, likely indicating a read error. The chain couples TRBV11-3 to TRBJ1-1; the D gene is possibly TRBD1 (5 bases). V was shortened by 5 bases and J by 5 bases, with 18 bases between the two germline ends. The CDR3 sequence is 15 residues long. Germline CDR1 reads SGHNT; CDR2 reads YENEEA. The CDR3 region has the DNA TGTGCCAGCAGCATATTGGGTTGGGGGTATACTGAAGCTTTCCTT. This encodes CASSILGWGYTEAFL.

There are many counts of this clonotype. The gene calls are TRBV29-1 and TRBJ2-1, with TRBD2 identical over 8 bases. The germline CDR1 and CDR2 sequences are SQVTM and ANQGSEA. V lost 6 bases, J lost 4 bases, and 8 bases stayed unmatched. The CDR3 loop spans 14 amino acids. The CDR3 DNA is TGCAGCGTCCCCCGACTAGCGTCGTACAATGAGCAGTTCTTC. Translated: CSVPRLASYNEQFF.

Details on this clonotype: Relative to the germline gene, one junction end is altered; a read error may explain this. The J gene is TRBJ2-3, the V gene TRBV25-1; TRBD2 matches 7 bases. Germline CDR1 MGHDK, CDR2 SYGVNS. The CDR3 consists of 12 residues. In DNA, the CDR3 is TGTGTCAGCAGTCTGGGGAGGGGTACGCAGTATTTT. Protein sequence: CVSSLGRGTQYF. The variable domain in full, completed from reference TRBV25-1 and TRBJ2-3, reads EADIYQTPRYLVIGTGKKITLECSQTMGHDKMYWYQQDPGMELHLIHYSYGVNSTEKGDLSSESTVSRIRTEHFPLTLESARPSHTSQYLCVSSLGRGTQYFGPGTRLTVL.

V is TRBV5-4 and J is TRBJ2-2, with D possibly TRBD2 on 6 matching bases. Trimming cost V 8 bases and J 1 base, with 15 bases left between them. Looked up from germline, CDR1 is SGHNT and CDR2 is YYREEE (reference sequence). CDR3 size: 15 residues. The CDR3 spells CARSTTRGNTGELFF. In DNA form, the CDR3 reads TGTGCCAGGAGCACGACTAGGGGGAACACCGGGGAGCTGTTTTTT.

Remarks on this clonotype: A much larger clone differs by one base, so this may be a read error. The chain has TRBV6-4 and TRBJ2-3, with 9 bases aligning to TRBD2. The CDR3 is 15 amino acids. The germline V gene has CDR1 MRHNA and CDR2 SNTAGT. This CDR3 reads CTSSELAGSTDTQYF. In nucleotides, the CDR3 is TGTACCAGCAGTGAACTAGCGGGTAGCACAGATACGCAGTATTTT.

This clonotype was counted at least ten times. This chain links TRBV5-5 with TRBJ2-1; D is perhaps TRBD2 (6 bases). The germline V gene encodes CDR1 SGHKS and CDR2 YYEKEE (reference sequence). The CDR3 contains 15 residues. V was shortened by 1 base and J by 6 bases, with 14 bases between the two germline ends. The CDR3 sequence is CASSLRGAETNEQFF. CDR3 nucleotide sequence: TGTGCCAGCAGCTTGCGCGGGGCTGAAACCAATGAGCAGTTCTTC.

A note on this clonotype: This is likely a read error, given that the CDR3 carries no conserved phenylalanine or tryptophan at its end. The chain recombines TRBV11-3 with TRBJ1-1; 8 bases match TRBD1. Trimming cost V 9 bases and J 3 bases; bases outside gene matches: 9. Per the germline V gene, CDR1 is SGHNT and CDR2 is YENEEA. The CDR3 sequence is 14 residues long. CDR3 sequence reads: CASSAGGSDTEAFI. In nucleotides, the CDR3 is TGTGCCAGTAGTGCAGGGGGCTCGGACACTGAAGCTTTCATT.

This clonotype was recorded a few times. J is TRBJ2-1 and V is TRBV24-1, with 12 bases lining up with TRBD2. From germline, CDR1 is KGHDR and CDR2 SFDVKD. V trimming: 0 bases; J trimming: 0 bases; junction bases outside the gene matches: 8. The CDR3 contains 20 residues. The CDR3 spells CATSDLGTSGLHSSYNEQFF. The CDR3 nucleotides are TGTGCCACCAGTGATTTGGGGACTAGCGGGCTTCATAGCTCCTACAATGAGCAGTTCTTC.

As for this clonotype: A much more abundant neighbour one base away suggests this may be a read error. The V and J genes are TRBV28 and TRBJ2-7; 10 bases agree with TRBD2. The CDR3 has 14 amino acids. The germline V gene has CDR1 MDHEN and CDR2 SYDVKM. In DNA form, the CDR3 reads TGTGCCAGCAGGACAAGCGGGAGGGCCTACGAGCAGCACTTC. Amino acid sequence: CASRTSGRAYEQHF.